This T cell receptor (beta chain) is from a study of CD8+ T cells in alopecia areata. About this clone: Its specificity is unknown.

cDNA serving as the sequencing template came from extracted, reverse transcribed RNA. The method was immunoSEQ multiplex PCR; TCRdb's version includes in-frame clones alone and lacks a portion of them. The sample carries 150,000 or so clones, around 47% recorded once. The investigators collected lesional scalp punch biopsies and peripheral blood from alopecia areata patients. PBMCs yielded sorted CD4+ and CD8+ T cells. Study results and limitations: Shared TCR sequences were less clear between patients than in mice, possibly partly from HLA diversity. Scalp sample sequencing also detects resident alphabeta T cells of normal skin.

The germline V gene encodes CDR1 SEHNR and CDR2 FQNEAQ (reference sequence). This CDR3 has 16 residues. Unmatched junction bases numbered 12, after V lost 5 bases and J lost 7 bases. This clonotype originated in a human donor with alopecia areata. Sample: CD4+ T cells sorted from blood. J is TRBJ2-1 and V is TRBV7-9; TRBD1 matches at 9 bases. CDR3 coding DNA: TGTGCCAGCAGCCCCCTTCAGACAGGGGGAAGTAATGAGCAGTTCTTC. Amino acids: CASSPLQTGGSNEQFF.